Following are 23 T cell receptor beta chains from one sample sequenced in a study of T cell responses to AZD1222 COVID-19 vaccine. This table comes from immunoSEQ multiplex PCR, and its TCRdb copy is limited to in-frame clones, with some not included. The sample shows 120,000 or so clones, 85% to 95% of them seen only once. Sequencing used peripheral blood, obtained 28 days after the second AZD1222 dose. Source of these receptors: an adult who received the AZD1222 COVID-19 vaccine.

This clone has just one count. The chain has TRBV4-1 and TRBJ1-6, with a tentative D call TRBD1 (6 bases). Per the germline V gene, CDR1 is MGHRA and CDR2 is YSYEKL. The CDR3 contains 15 residues. V lost 1 base, J lost 15 bases, and 19 bases lay in between. CDR3 loop: CASSQGGTGNIGLHF. CDR3 nucleotide sequence: TGCGCCAGCAGCCAAGGGGGCACAGGGAATATCGGCCTCCACTTT.

The chain combines TRBV24-1 with TRBJ2-3; D ambiguous. Per germline, CDR1 KGHDR and CDR2 SFDVKD. Trimming shortened V by 5 bases and J by 0 bases, and 2 bases separated the two germline ends. The length of the CDR3 is 12 residues. The chain's CDR3 is CATSGSTDTQYF. The CDR3 DNA reads as TGTGCCACCAGTGGAAGCACAGATACGCAGTATTTT.

The CDR3 bases are TGTGCCAGCAGCTTAAGATCGGCCAGGGGGCGAGGAGGAAACACCATATATTTT. Protein sequence: CASSLRSARGRGGNTIYF. The V gene is TRBV7-2, the J gene TRBJ1-3; 8 bases are a match to TRBD1. Germline values: CDR1 SGHTA, CDR2 FQGNSA. The ends lost 2 bases at V and 4 bases at J; junction bases unmatched: 13. The CDR3 extends over 18 amino acids.

This rearrangement joins TRBV7-2 to TRBJ2-5, with 8 bases that match TRBD2. V gave up 4 bases and J gave up 5 bases; unmatched junction bases: 6. CDR1 and CDR2 from the germline V gene are SGHTA and FQGNSA. The CDR3 is 14 amino acids. The CDR3 sequence is CASSYGGAGETQYF. The DNA for the CDR3 is TGTGCCAGCAGCTACGGGGGGGCAGGGGAGACCCAGTACTTC.

The V gene is TRBV24-1, the J gene TRBJ2-2; 9 bases agree with TRBD2. Trimming cost V 4 bases and J 8 bases; bases outside gene matches: 7. This CDR3 is built from 15 residues. Germline assignment: CDR1 KGHDR and CDR2 SFDVKD. CDR3 in amino acids: CATSEAGGNHGELFF. Here the CDR3 DNA reads TGTGCCACCAGTGAAGCGGGAGGTAACCATGGGGAGCTGTTTTTT.

This sequence joins TRBV5-1 and TRBJ2-7; D call uncertain. The CDR3 consists of 16 residues. The germline gives CDR1 SGHRS, CDR2 YFSETQ. V lost 0 bases and J lost 0, with 13 bases in between. DNA for the CDR3: TGCGCCAGCAGCTTGGAGGTGGGCCCCAGCTCCTACGAGCAGTACTTC. Translating gives CASSLEVGPSSYEQYF.

The chain carries TRBV11-2 and TRBJ2-3; 16 bases line up with TRBD2. This CDR3 spans 16 amino acids. Germline V gives CDR1 SGHAT, CDR2 FQNNGV. V dropped 7 bases and J dropped 6; count of bases not matched to a gene: 7. The CDR3 bases are TGTGCCAGCAACCCGGGACTAGCGGGGGGGCTTGATACGCAGTATTTT. Amino acids: CASNPGLAGGLDTQYF.

The CDR3 bases are TGCGCCAGCAGCGTGGGCAGGGGGGACACAGATACGCAGTATTTT. This encodes CASSVGRGDTDTQYF. The chain joins TRBV5-1 to TRBJ2-3; D may be TRBD1 (7 bases). This CDR3 is built from 15 residues. Trimming took off 4 bases at V and 2 bases at J, with 14 bases between the two ends. The V gene's germline CDR1 is SGHRS and CDR2 YFSETQ. Full variable domain (remainder filled in from reference TRBV5-1 and TRBJ2-3): KAGVTQTPRYLIKTRGQQVTLSCSPISGHRSVSWYQQTPGQGLQFLFEYFSETQRNKGNFPGRFSGRQFSNSRSEMNVSTLELGDSALYLCASSVGRGDTDTQYFGPGTRLTVL.

This chain links TRBV7-9 with TRBJ1-4; D may be TRBD1 (5 bases). This CDR3 spans 14 amino acids. CDR1 is SEHNR, CDR2 FQNEAQ, per germline (reference sequence). V lost 0 bases, J lost 11 bases, and 13 bases lay in between. The CDR3 here is CASSLAEAGRKLFF. Written as DNA, the CDR3 is TGTGCCAGCAGCTTAGCGGAGGCAGGGCGGAAACTGTTTTTT.

The chain is built from TRBV5-8 and TRBJ2-1; D call uncertain. Trimming stripped 4 bases from V and 5 bases from J, with 16 bases between. Looked up from germline, CDR1 is SGHTS and CDR2 is YDEGEE. This CDR3 region has 15 residues. CDR3 residues: CASSPTYSQNNEQFF. For the CDR3, the DNA is TGTGCCAGCAGCCCGACCTATTCCCAGAACAATGAGCAGTTCTTC.

The chain carries TRBV2 and TRBJ2-1, with 11 bases fitting TRBD2. The CDR3 sequence is 18 residues long. With 10 bases clipped from V and 0 bases from J, the junction kept 14 bases outside the gene matches. From germline, CDR1 is SNHLY and CDR2 FYNNEI. The DNA of the CDR3 is TGTGCCACTCCGGGACTAGCGGCAGACCTCAGCTCCTACAATGAGCAGTTCTTC. This gives the protein CATPGLAADLSSYNEQFF.

V gene TRBV24-1 combines with J gene TRBJ2-3; TRBD1 might be the D (5 bases). Looked up from germline, CDR1 is KGHDR and CDR2 is SFDVKD. The CDR3 covers 17 residues. With 3 bases removed from V and 0 bases from J, the gap between germline ends came to 15 bases. CDR3 coding DNA: TGTGCCACCAGTGATACCCCCTCGACAGCTAGCACAGATACGCAGTATTTT. It specifies CATSDTPSTASTDTQYF.

The V and J genes are TRBV30 and TRBJ1-5; D remains unclear. The CDR3 loop spans 13 amino acids. V lost 0 bases and J lost 3, with 6 bases in between. CDR1 and CDR2 from the germline V gene are GTSNPN and SVGIG (reference sequence). CDR3 DNA: TGTGCCTGGAGTGTATCAGACAATCAGCCCCAGCATTTT. It is translated as CAWSVSDNQPQHF.

The chain combines TRBV12-2 with TRBJ1-4; whether TRBD1, the table's D call, matches the DNA was not checked. TRBV12-2 corresponds to a pseudogene. The CDR3 length is 16 residues. CDR3 amino acids: CARDPGQGECYEKLFF. CDR3 coding DNA: TGTGCAAGGGACCCGGGACAGGGGGAGTGTTACGAAAAACTGTTTTTT.

This clone has just one count. This sequence joins TRBV7-2 and TRBJ1-6, with D unresolved. Germline V CDR1 and CDR2: SGHTA, FQGNSA. The CDR3 totals 13 residues. Trimming pared 6 bases from V and 8 bases from J, leaving 11 bases between. The CDR3 DNA reads as TGTGCCAGCAGTTTTAAGGGTGATTCACCCCTCCACTTT. Its protein is CASSFKGDSPLHF.

The chain carries TRBV6-2 or TRBV6-3 and TRBJ2-7; D is uncertain. V lost 5 bases, J lost 6 bases, and 11 bases lay in between. The CDR3 is made up of 12 amino acids. The germline gives CDR1 MNHEY, CDR2 SVGEGT. CDR3 DNA: TGTGCCAGCAGTGGTGCTGGTGCCGAGCAGTACTTC. This codes for CASSGAGAEQYF.

The V call is TRBV19, the J call TRBJ1-5; possibly TRBD1 for D (6 bases). Looked up from germline, CDR1 is LNHDA and CDR2 is SQIVND (reference sequence). The CDR3 contains 15 residues. V lost 5 bases and J lost 2, with 13 bases in between. Here the CDR3 reads CASSGDIGRNQPQHF. The CDR3 coding sequence is TGTGCCAGTAGTGGGGACATTGGTCGCAATCAGCCCCAGCATTTT.

The chain uses TRBV2 and TRBJ2-7; 9 bases map to TRBD2. Germline V gives CDR1 SNHLY, CDR2 FYNNEI. V trimming: 4 bases; J trimming: 3 bases; junction bases outside the gene matches: 4. CDR3 length equals 14 residues. The CDR3 region is CASSGTSANYEQYF. DNA for the CDR3: TGTGCCAGCAGTGGGACTAGCGCCAACTACGAGCAGTACTTC.

V usage is TRBV9 and J usage is TRBJ1-4; the D gene is possibly TRBD1 (6 bases). The V gene lost 4 bases and the J gene lost 8 bases, with 18 bases spanning the gap. The CDR3 covers 15 residues. CDR1 is SGDLS, CDR2 YYNGEE, per germline. In DNA, the CDR3 is TGTGCCAGCAGCCCAGAGGGGGGGCTGGGGGAAAAACTGTTTTTT. It codes for CASSPEGGLGEKLFF.

This sequence joins TRBV7-9 and TRBJ1-3, with a tentative D call TRBD1 (5 bases). Germline CDR1 and CDR2: SEHNR and FQNEAQ (reference sequence). Trimming took off 8 bases at V and 0 bases at J, with 8 bases between the two ends. This CDR3 region has 13 residues. This chain's CDR3 is CASGQGSGNTIYF. The DNA of the CDR3 is TGTGCCAGCGGTCAGGGCTCTGGAAACACCATATATTTT.

The chain combines TRBV5-1 with TRBJ1-1; TRBD1 agrees at 10 bases. The CDR3 is 14 amino acids. Trimming removed 3 bases from V and 3 bases from J; junction bases left unmatched: 2. Germline-derived CDR1 and CDR2 are SGHRS and YFSETQ. CDR3 DNA: TGCGCCAGCAGCTCCGGACAGGGGGACACTGAAGCTTTCTTT. Translating gives CASSSGQGDTEAFF.

The rearrangement uses TRBV15 and TRBJ1-5; 9 nucleotides match TRBD1. This CDR3 is 18 amino acids long. The trim removed 4 bases at V and 0 bases at J, leaving 10 bases unmatched. Germline values: CDR1 LNHNV, CDR2 YYDKDF (reference sequence). The CDR3 sequence is CATSTRPGQGYSNQPQHF. As DNA, the CDR3 is TGTGCCACCAGCACACGCCCGGGACAGGGCTATAGCAATCAGCCCCAGCATTTT.

The chain uses TRBV5-5 and TRBJ2-3, with 11 bases fitting TRBD2. Trimming at V came to 2 bases and at J to 11 bases, leaving 16 bases not matched to a gene. The CDR3 spans 17 residues. Germline values: CDR1 SGHKS, CDR2 YYEKEE (reference sequence). CDR3 nucleotides: TGTGCCAGCAGCTTTGGGACTAGCGGAAGCCGGGCCTATATGCAGTATTTT. It specifies CASSFGTSGSRAYMQYF. The variable domain in full, with the rest retrieved from reference TRBV5-5 and TRBJ2-3, is DAGVTQSPTHLIKTRGQQVTLRCSPISGHKSVSWYQQVLGQGPQFIFQYYEKEERGRGNFPDRFSARQFPNYSSELNVNALLLGDSALYLCASSFGTSGSRAYMQYFGPGTRLTVL.